This T cell receptor beta chain was found in a study of blood T cells in healthy people across ages. The donors, healthy Caucasians from Russia, were aged roughly 6 to 90. The CDR3 is 14 amino acids. Germline V gene lookup returns CDR1 MRHNA and CDR2 SNTAGT. Then a second PCR, running about 6 to 12 cycles, was carried out with a sample-barcoded 5' primer and a J-beta primer mix. One entry per CDR3 protein results from TCRdb running MiXCR on the 5' RACE reads. Altogether 550,000 to 700,000 distinct CDR3 sequences are present, 25% to 30% being singletons, with the ten largest covering 15% to 20%. Sequencing was done on a sample of blood. The sequence derives from a woman between 65 and 79 years old in good health. J is TRBJ2-7 and V is TRBV6-4; D is perhaps TRBD1 (6 bases). The CDR3 here is CASSWGHGSYEQYF. The CDR3 nucleotides read TGTGCGTCGAGTTGGGGGCACGGGTCCTACGAGCAGTACTTC.